The T cell receptor beta chain described here comes from a study of cytomegalovirus exposure and HLA in healthy donors (dated by TCRdb to the late 2010s). Regarding the complete study: An earlier analysis of fewer than 750 of the donors reported approximately 300 Gb of sequence data and roughly 120 million unique TCR beta sequences obtained from about 200 million T cells. The study aimed to test whether signatures of past pathogen exposure could be identified by cataloging public T cell receptors. An earlier analysis of some 500 of the donors used high-throughput TCR beta sequencing to judge whether each TCR beta V gene segment behaved as functional or pseudogenic. Typing coverage varied by locus: about 629-630 donors for A, B, C, DRB1 and DQB1; under 550 for DQA1; more than 600 for DPA1; around 450 for DPB1. Among 398 genotyped donors of the cohort, an average of around 240,000 unique TCR beta nucleotide sequences were sequenced per donor, approximately 20% of them non-productive. Donor age, sex, ethnicity and CMV serostatus were collected together with the repertoire data. To predict cytomegalovirus infection status, the study combined high-throughput TCR immunosequencing, statistical association of individual TCRs with disease status, and machine learning. Because of strong linkage in the cohort, four or five DR-DQ haplotypes were treated as single units for association and clustering. All discovery cohort repertoires had been generated on a single sequencing platform. Rather than drawing on any new phenotypic data, the later analysis identified candidate immune exposures from TCR beta sequences and the way those sequences occurred across donors. Of the roughly 420 genotyped donors, 70% to 90% were placed in the genetic ancestry cluster associated with self-reported Caucasian donors. An early release covering around 630 HLA-typed donors comprised about 320 gigabases of sequencing data and roughly 86 million unique TCR sequences. Along with the roughly 710-subject first cohort, a separate validation cohort of about 110 different subjects was used. The study profiled the T cell repertoires of 666 subjects by immunosequencing and related them to cytomegalovirus serostatus. In a later analysis, previously published TCR beta repertoires from several hundred donors were re-analyzed and high-resolution HLA genotyping was added so that TCR occurrence patterns could be studied. Genome-wide SNP genotypes for about three fifths of the roughly 700 donors were used in a later genetic analysis, which treated that subset as a discovery cohort. HLA typing covered class I and class II loci at four-digit resolution.

This clone was found once. What antigen it recognizes has not been identified. The sample holds no much larger clone one base away, and base qualities are not on file. The cohort comprised around 700 healthy bone marrow donors. Cohort members were all nominally healthy when sampled, although unrecorded immune exposures were likely present. The donor was CMV seronegative and belonged to the group of 380 or so seronegative cohort members. A peripheral blood sample was collected from each donor, and TCR beta sequencing was performed on peripheral blood mononuclear cells. The Qiagen DNeasy Blood Extraction Kit was used to extract genomic DNA from the blood cell samples. Trimming leaves V shorter by 7 bases and J shorter by 2 bases, with the junction holding 7 bases beyond the gene matches. The CDR1 and CDR2 encoded by the germline V gene (reference sequence) are SEHNR and FQNEAQ. CDR3 length: 14 amino acids, cysteine to phenylalanine. Only the CDR3 region is kept as DNA, spanning 42 bases read in frame from base 1.

Results and caveats for the whole study, not just this receptor: Most CMV-associated TCR beta chains appeared to be HLA-restricted in a later analysis, and the HLA associations seemed to be driven largely by CMV exposure. HLA typing was unavailable for some donors at each locus, so association tests used only the typed subset. A few of the identified cytomegalovirus-associated TCR beta chains were confirmed in vitro to be specific for cytomegalovirus antigens. A further reported finding was that TCR beta sequences accurately predicted the HLA-A and HLA-B alleles for most subjects in the first cohort. A later analysis reported that several top co-occurrence clusters appeared linked to parvovirus B19, influenza, CMV and Epstein-Barr virus. In a later analysis, the rate of TCR association differed among HLA loci, with DRB1 alleles having the most associated TCRs and HLA-C alleles having the fewest. Linkage disequilibrium might explain the correlated functional status among segregating V segments, but an unknown experimental factor could not be excluded. When HLA alleles, especially DR and DQ, strongly co-occurred, attributing TCR associations to individual alleles was difficult. Compared with the roughly 670-donor mean, donors in an Asian-associated ancestry cluster had fewer N-insertions in productive TCRs, according to a later genetic analysis. This cohort had only TCR beta chains sequenced, and the lack of alpha or paired-chain data limited which features could be detected. Sequencing depth was assumed to be roughly uniform across donors in the presence/absence analyses, though that assumption may not hold. Specific HLA alleles were associated with about 17,000 TCR beta sequences at a false discovery rate of 0.05 in a later analysis. The study listed 164 TCR beta chains as associated with cytomegalovirus. Some IMGT-functional V segments, including TRBV6-2 and TRBV6-3, could not be told apart with the 87-base-pair reads, so those segments were excluded. Compared with equally common non-associated chains, HLA-associated TCR beta chains in a later analysis were more clonally expanded and had lower generation probabilities. Because counts were too low, about 15 rarely observed V segments, including chromosome 9 orphons, were left out of the earlier analysis of about 500 of the donors. The classifier was reported to diagnose cytomegalovirus status with high specificity and sensitivity in both the original and validation cohorts. A cluster of highly shared sequence variants was judged likely to represent a technical artifact of the sequencing pipeline. Most TCR sequences were observed very rarely across donors, whereas some public TCRs were present in many individuals. The only immune exposure information available for the cohort was CMV serostatus. According to the authors, the approach could potentially be generalized to other disease states and immunological phenotypes. A later genetic analysis associated a missense DCLRE1C variant with V-gene and J-gene trimming of TCR beta chains, and an independent cohort replicated the association. In an earlier analysis of some 500 of the donors, most TCR beta V segments were observed in productive rearrangements about 90% or about 30% of the time, broadly matching IMGT annotations.

The library was built by means of the immunoSEQ multiplex PCR assay. A mixture of 60 forward primers for TCR Vbeta segments and 13 reverse primers for TCR Jbeta segments was used in the multiplex PCR. The CDR3 region of rearranged TCR beta genes was amplified from genomic DNA with a multiplex PCR assay. The amplified TCR beta libraries were sequenced on the Illumina HiSeq System as 87-base-pair reads. The paper's data handling went like this. A later analysis counted about 80 million unique TCR beta chains across the approximately 700 repertoires, and around 9.9 million of these chains were shared by at least two donors. Raw reads were error-corrected and collapsed into unique sequences with a nearest-neighbor algorithm that merged closely related sequences to remove PCR and sequencing errors. Alignment of CDR3 sequences to IMGT reference sequences was used to assign V, D and J gene segments. For a sequence to be retained, at least a six-nucleotide match to both a V gene segment and a J gene segment was required. A rearrangement was called productive if the CDR3 had no stop codons and remained in frame with V and J, and every other rearrangement was called non-productive. CDR3 was defined by IMGT convention, running from the second conserved V-encoded cysteine to the conserved J-encoded phenylalanine. In an earlier analysis of around 640 of the donors, sequences lacking an unambiguous match to a single V gene segment were excluded. An earlier analysis of 500 to 600 of the donors classified V segments as functional when productive rearrangements were above 56.7% and as segregating when the standard deviation between donors was above 5%. To diagnose cytomegalovirus status from the catalog of TCR beta chain sequences, a statistical classification framework was built. In a later analysis, V and J genes were assigned by comparing TCR nucleotide sequences against IMGT/GENE-DB human TR gene sequences. The TCRdist pipeline was used in a later analysis to assign CDR3 sequences and most-parsimonious VDJ recombination scenarios. A later analysis defined each TCR beta chain by its CDR3 amino acid sequence plus V-gene family, and excluded reads lacking a unique V-gene family. In a later analysis, around 600 highly shared, low-generation-probability nucleotide sequences were removed to address suspected cross-contamination and a sequencing artifact. In a later analysis, a clonal expansion index was calculated for each public chain from normalized within-repertoire ranks of inferred template counts. In a later analysis, generation probabilities were computed using a VDJ recombination model fitted to out-of-frame rearrangements, and the results were checked against IGoR. A later analysis scored TCR-TCR, TCR-HLA and TCR-CMV co-occurrence with hypergeometric tests, applying a repertoire-size bias correction to TCR pairs. False discovery rates were estimated in a later analysis by permuting HLA or CMV assignments 20 times. A later analysis grouped co-occurring TCRs with DBSCAN, adding TCRdist sequence similarity when clustering within HLA-allele-positive subsets. For co-occurrence clustering, repertoires with fewer than 30,000 or more than 120,000 public chains were excluded, along with roughly five repertoires with anomalous nucleotide sharing. Here the immuneACCESS table is served through TCRdb, limited to in-frame sequences with V and J called. Missing clones are a known gap in these copies; in checked studies unresolved V genes cover under half, and the rest lacks a known reason. D and trimming come from the DNA, and the V and J calls and clone size come from that table. For this sample there are about 72,000 clones; roughly 86% appear just once. The top ten clonotypes cover over 1.5% of the sample.

The TCR comes from a man aged 18 to 30 in good health and CMV-seronegative. Specimen: PBMCs. The V and J segments used are TRBV7-9 and TRBJ2-5, with 7 central nucleotides matching TRBD1. CDR3 sequence: CASKQGIQQETQYF. The sequenced DNA: TGTGCCAGCAAACAGGGGATTCAGCAAGAGACCCAGTACTTC.